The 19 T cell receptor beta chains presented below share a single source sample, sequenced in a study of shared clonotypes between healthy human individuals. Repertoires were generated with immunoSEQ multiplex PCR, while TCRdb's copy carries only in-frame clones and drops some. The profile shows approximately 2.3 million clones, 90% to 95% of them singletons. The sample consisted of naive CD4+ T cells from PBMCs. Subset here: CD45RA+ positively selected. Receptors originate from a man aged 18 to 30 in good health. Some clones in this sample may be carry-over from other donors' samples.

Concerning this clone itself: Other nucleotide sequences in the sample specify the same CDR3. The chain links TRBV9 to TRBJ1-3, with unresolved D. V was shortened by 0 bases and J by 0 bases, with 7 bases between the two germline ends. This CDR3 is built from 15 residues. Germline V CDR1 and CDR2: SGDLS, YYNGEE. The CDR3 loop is CASSVDADSGNTIYF. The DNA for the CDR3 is TGTGCCAGCAGCGTAGACGCGGACTCTGGAAACACCATATATTTT. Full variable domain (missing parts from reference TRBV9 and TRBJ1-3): DSGVTQTPKHLITATGQRVTLRCSPRSGDLSVYWYQQSLDQGLQFLIQYYNGEERAKGNILERFSAQQFPDLHSELNLSSLELGDSALYFCASSVDADSGNTIYFGEGSWLTVV.

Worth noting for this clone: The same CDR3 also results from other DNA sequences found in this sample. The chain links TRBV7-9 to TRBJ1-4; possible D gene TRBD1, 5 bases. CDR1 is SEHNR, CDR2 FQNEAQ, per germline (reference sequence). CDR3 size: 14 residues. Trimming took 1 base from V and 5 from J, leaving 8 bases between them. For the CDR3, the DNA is TGTGCCAGCAGCTTAGTCGGGGGGAATGAAAAACTGTTTTTT. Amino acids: CASSLVGGNEKLFF.

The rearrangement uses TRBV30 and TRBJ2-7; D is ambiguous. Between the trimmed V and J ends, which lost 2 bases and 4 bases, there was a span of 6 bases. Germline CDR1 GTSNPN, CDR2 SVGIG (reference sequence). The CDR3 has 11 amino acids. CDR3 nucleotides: TGTGCCTGGAGTTTTCAATACGAGCAGTACTTC. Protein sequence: CAWSFQYEQYF.

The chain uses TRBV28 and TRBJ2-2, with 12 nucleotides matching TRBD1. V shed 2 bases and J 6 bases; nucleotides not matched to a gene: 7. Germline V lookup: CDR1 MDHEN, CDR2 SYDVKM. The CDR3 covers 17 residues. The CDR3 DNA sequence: TGTGCCAGCAGTTTAGTGGGGACAGGGGGCGCCGCCGGGGAGCTGTTTTTT. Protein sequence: CASSLVGTGGAAGELFF. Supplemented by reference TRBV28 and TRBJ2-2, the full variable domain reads DVKVTQSSRYLVKRTGEKVFLECVQDMDHENMFWYRQDPGLGLRLIYFSYDVKMKEKGDIPEGYSVSREKKERFSLILESASTNQTSMYLCASSLVGTGGAAGELFFGEGSRLTVL.

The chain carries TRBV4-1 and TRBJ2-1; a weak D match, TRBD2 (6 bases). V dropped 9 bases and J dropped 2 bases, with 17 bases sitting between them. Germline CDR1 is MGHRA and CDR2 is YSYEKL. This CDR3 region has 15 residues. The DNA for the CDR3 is TGCGCCAGTTCAGCGGCGGGGATAGCCTACAATGAGCAGTTCTTC. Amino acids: CASSAAGIAYNEQFF.

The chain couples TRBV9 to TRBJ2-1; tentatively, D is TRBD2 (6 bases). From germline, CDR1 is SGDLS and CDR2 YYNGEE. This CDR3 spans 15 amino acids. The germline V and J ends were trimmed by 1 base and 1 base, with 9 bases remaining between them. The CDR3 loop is CASSVQRASYNEQFF. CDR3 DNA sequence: TGTGCCAGCAGCGTACAGCGGGCGTCCTACAATGAGCAGTTCTTC.

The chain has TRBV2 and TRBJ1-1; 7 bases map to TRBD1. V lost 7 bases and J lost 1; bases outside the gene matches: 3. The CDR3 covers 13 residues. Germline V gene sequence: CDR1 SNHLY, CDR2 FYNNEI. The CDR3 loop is CASTTGRNTEAFF. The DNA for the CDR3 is TGTGCCAGCACGACAGGGCGGAACACTGAAGCTTTCTTT.

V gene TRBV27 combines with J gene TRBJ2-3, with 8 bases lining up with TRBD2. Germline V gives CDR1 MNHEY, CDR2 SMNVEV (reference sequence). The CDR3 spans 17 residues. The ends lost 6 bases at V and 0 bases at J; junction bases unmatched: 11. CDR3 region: CASSSGAGVRSTDTQYF. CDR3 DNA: TGTGCCAGCAGCTCAGGAGCGGGAGTCCGGAGCACAGATACGCAGTATTTT.

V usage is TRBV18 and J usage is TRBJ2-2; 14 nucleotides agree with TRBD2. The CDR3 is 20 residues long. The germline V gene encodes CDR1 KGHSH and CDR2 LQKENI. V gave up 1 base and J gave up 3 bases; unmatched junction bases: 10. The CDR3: CASSPRVGTSGSWDTGELFF. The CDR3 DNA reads TGTGCCAGCTCACCACGAGTCGGGACTAGCGGGAGTTGGGACACCGGGGAGCTGTTTTTT.

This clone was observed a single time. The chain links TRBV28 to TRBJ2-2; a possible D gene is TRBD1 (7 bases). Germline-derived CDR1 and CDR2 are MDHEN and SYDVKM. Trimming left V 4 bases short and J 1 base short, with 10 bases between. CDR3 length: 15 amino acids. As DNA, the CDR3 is TGTGCCAGCAGTTCTCAGGGGGGGAACACCGGGGAGCTGTTTTTT. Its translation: CASSSQGGNTGELFF.

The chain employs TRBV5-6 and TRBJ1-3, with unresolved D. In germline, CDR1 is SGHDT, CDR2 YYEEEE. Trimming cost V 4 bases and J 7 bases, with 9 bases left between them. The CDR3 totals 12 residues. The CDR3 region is CASSLKSNTIYF. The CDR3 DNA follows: TGTGCCAGCAGCCTCAAGTCGAACACCATATATTTT. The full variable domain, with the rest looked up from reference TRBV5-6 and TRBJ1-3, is DAGVTQSPTHLIKTRGQQVTLRCSPKSGHDTVSWYQQALGQGPQFIFQYYEEEERQRGNFPDRFSGHQFPNYSSELNVNALLLGDSALYLCASSLKSNTIYFGEGSWLTVV.

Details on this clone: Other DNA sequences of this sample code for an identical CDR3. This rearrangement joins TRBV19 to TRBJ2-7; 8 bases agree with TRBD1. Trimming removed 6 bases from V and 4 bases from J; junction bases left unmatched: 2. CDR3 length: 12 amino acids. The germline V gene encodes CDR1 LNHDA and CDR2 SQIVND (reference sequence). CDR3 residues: CASSDRGYEQYF. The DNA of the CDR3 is TGTGCCAGTAGCGACAGGGGTTACGAGCAGTACTTC.

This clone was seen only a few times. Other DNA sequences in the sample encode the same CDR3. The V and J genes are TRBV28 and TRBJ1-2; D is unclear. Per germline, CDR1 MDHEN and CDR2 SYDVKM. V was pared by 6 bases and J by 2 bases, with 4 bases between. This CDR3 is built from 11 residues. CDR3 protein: CASRLNYGYTF. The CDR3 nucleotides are TGTGCCAGCAGACTGAACTATGGCTACACCTTC.

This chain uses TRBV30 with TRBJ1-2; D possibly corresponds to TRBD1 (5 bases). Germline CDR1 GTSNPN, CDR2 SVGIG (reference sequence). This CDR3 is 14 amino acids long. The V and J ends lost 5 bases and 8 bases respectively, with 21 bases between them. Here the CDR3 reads CAWDPVGGVWGYTF. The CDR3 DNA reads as TGTGCCTGGGACCCAGTCGGGGGTGTTTGGGGCTACACCTTC.

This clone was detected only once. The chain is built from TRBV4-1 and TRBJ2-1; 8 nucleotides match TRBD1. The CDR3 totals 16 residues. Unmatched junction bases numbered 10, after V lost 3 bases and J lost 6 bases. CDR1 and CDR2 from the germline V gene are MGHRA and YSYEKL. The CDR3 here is CASSHGKLGTGNEQFF. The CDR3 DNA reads TGCGCCAGCAGCCATGGAAAGCTAGGGACAGGCAATGAGCAGTTCTTC.

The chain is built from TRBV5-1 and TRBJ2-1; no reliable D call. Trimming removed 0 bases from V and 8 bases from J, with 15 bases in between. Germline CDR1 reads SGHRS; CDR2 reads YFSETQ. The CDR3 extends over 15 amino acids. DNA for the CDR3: TGCGCCAGCAGCTTGGAGCGTCGGACCTTCGATGAGCAGTTCTTC. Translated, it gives CASSLERRTFDEQFF.

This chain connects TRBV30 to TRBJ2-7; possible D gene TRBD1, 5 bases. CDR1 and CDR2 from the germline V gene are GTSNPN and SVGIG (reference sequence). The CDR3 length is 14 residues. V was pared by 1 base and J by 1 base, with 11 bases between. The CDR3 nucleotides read TGTGCCTGGAGTGCCCAGGGAACTTCCTACGAGCAGTACTTC. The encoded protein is CAWSAQGTSYEQYF. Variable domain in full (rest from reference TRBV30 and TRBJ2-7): SQTIHQWPATLVQPVGSPLSLECTVEGTSNPNLYWYRQAAGRGLQLLFYSVGIGQISSEVPQNLSASRPQDRQFILSSKKLLLSDSGFYLCAWSAQGTSYEQYFGPGTRLTVT.

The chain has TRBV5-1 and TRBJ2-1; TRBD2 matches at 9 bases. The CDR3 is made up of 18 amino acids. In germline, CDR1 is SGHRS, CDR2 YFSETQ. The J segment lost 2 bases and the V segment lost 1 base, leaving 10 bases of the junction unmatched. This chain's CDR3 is CASSLPNPSGVTYNEQFF. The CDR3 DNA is TGCGCCAGCAGCTTGCCGAACCCTAGCGGGGTAACCTACAATGAGCAGTTCTTC.

CDR3 nucleotide sequence: TGCGCCAGCAGCCAAGGAGCGGCGGGACAGGGAAGTCAGCCCCAGCATTTT. Encoded protein: CASSQGAAGQGSQPQHF. J is TRBJ1-5 and V is TRBV4-1; 9 bases fit TRBD1. V gave up 1 base and J gave up 6 bases; unmatched junction bases: 10. This CDR3 has 17 residues. Germline CDR1 and CDR2: MGHRA and YSYEKL.